These T cell receptor beta chains were read from a single sample in a study of response to subunit inactivated influenza vaccine. TCRdb re-called the RT-PCR reads with MiXCR, one entry per CDR3 protein. The sample yields about 500,000 distinct CDR3 sequences, about 15% seen once. The starting material was CD4+ T cells sorted from PBMCs, obtained 23 months after vaccination. The receptors stem from a man aged 50 to 69 who received an inactivated influenza vaccine. CDR3s include the opening cysteine and the closing phenylalanine or tryptophan. D genes are given only for firm matches. The size of a clone is reported for some rows only, either as once, few or many, or as a class for expanded clones.

v_gene	d_gene	abundance	j_gene	CDR3nt	CDR3aa
TRBV28	-	few	TRBJ2-3	TGTGCCAGCAGTTTATCCGACAGGGATACGCAGTATTTT	CASSLSDRDTQYF
TRBV20-1	-	-	TRBJ1-2	TGCAGTGCTAGAGAGAGCAACTATGGCTACACCTTC	CSARESNYGYTF
TRBV20-1	TRBD1	many	TRBJ1-4	TGCAGTGCTGCCGGGACAGGGAATGAAAAACTGTTTTTT	CSAAGTGNEKLFF
TRBV30	TRBD1	-	TRBJ1-5	TGTGCCTGGAGTGTGGACAGGGTCGGCCAGCCCCAGCATTTT	CAWSVDRVGQPQHF
TRBV20-1	-	few	TRBJ2-1	TGCAGTGCTAGAGATCCTGTGATATTGGGGTTGGATGAGCAGTTCTTC	CSARDPVILGLDEQFF
TRBV20-1	-	-	TRBJ2-1	TGCAGTGCTAGAGCGAGGACGTACAATGAGCAGTTCTTC	CSARARTYNEQFF
TRBV15	-	-	TRBJ1-1	TGTGCCACCAGCAGCGGCGGGGCTAACACTGAAGCTTTCTTT	CATSSGGANTEAFF
TRBV15	TRBD2	few	TRBJ2-1	TGTGCCACCAGCCCGGTCACTAGCGGTAATGAGCAGTTCTTC	CATSPVTSGNEQFF
TRBV24-1	TRBD1	-	TRBJ2-2	TGTGCCACCAGGGAACAGGGGTTCGTCGGGGAGCTGTTTTTT	CATREQGFVGELFF
TRBV10-3	-	-	TRBJ1-5	TGTGCCATCAGTGAGTCGCCGACAGGTCAACAGCCCCAGCATTTT	CAISESPTGQQPQHF
TRBV20-1	-	-	TRBJ2-3	TGCAGTGCTAGAGATAACCGGGAGTTAGATACGCAGTATTTT	CSARDNRELDTQYF
TRBV7-9	-	-	TRBJ1-2	TGTGCCAGCACCCCAACCCAAGGGAGTGTTCTCTATGGCTACACCTTC	CASTPTQGSVLYGYTF
TRBV27	-	many	TRBJ2-5	TGTGCCAGCAGTTATAGGGGGAGACAAGAGACCCAGTACTTC	CASSYRGRQETQYF
TRBV20-1	TRBD1	-	TRBJ2-5	TGCAGTGCTGCGCCAATTACCGGGACAGGGGAAGAGACCCAGTACTTC	CSAAPITGTGEETQYF
TRBV15	-	-	TRBJ2-7	TGTGCCACCAGCAGAGATTATGGGGGCGGCAGCTCCTACGAGCAGTACTTC	CATSRDYGGGSSYEQYF
TRBV12-3/TRBV12-4	-	-	TRBJ2-7	TGTGCCAGCAGTTTAGGGGCAGGGTTTGACGAGCAGTACTTC	CASSLGAGFDEQYF
TRBV28	-	-	TRBJ2-3	TGTGCCAGCACCACACGGGTGCTAGACACAGATACGCAGTATTTT	CASTTRVLDTDTQYF
TRBV12-3/TRBV12-4	TRBD2	-	TRBJ2-2	TGTGCCAGCAGCCTACTAGCGGGAGGGAACACCGGGGAGCTGTTTTTT	CASSLLAGGNTGELFF
TRBV29-1	-	few	TRBJ2-7	TGCAGCGCCTTACATTCCTACGAGCAGTACTTC	CSALHSYEQYF
TRBV30	-	few	TRBJ2-7	TGTGCCTGGAGCGATTGGACAGAGCAGTACTTC	CAWSDWTEQYF
TRBV10-3	TRBD1	-	TRBJ2-1	TGTGCCATCAGTGAGTCAGGACAGGGACTCAATGAGCAGTTCTTC	CAISESGQGLNEQFF
TRBV4-1	-	-	TRBJ1-5	TGCGCCAGCAGCAGGGTCCAGGGCAGTGGGCAGCCCCAGCATTTT	CASSRVQGSGQPQHF
TRBV6-5	-	many	TRBJ2-3	TGTGCCAGCAGTTACTACCCGAGCACAGATACGCAGTATTTT	CASSYYPSTDTQYF
TRBV20-1	-	few	TRBJ1-4	TGCAGTGCTAAGTATGAAAAACTGTTTTTT	CSAKYEKLFF
TRBV20-1	TRBD2	-	TRBJ2-1	TGCAGTGCTAGGCCAATGGCGGGAGGATACAATGAGCAGTTCTTC	CSARPMAGGYNEQFF
TRBV11-2	-	few	TRBJ2-5	TGTGCCAGCAGCTTAGGACAGAGTCTCCAAGAGACCCAGTACTTC	CASSLGQSLQETQYF
TRBV28	-	few	TRBJ2-3	TGTGCCAGCAGAACTCCCACCGGGGCCGGAGGTGCGCAGTATTTT	CASRTPTGAGGAQYF
TRBV6-1	-	-	TRBJ1-2	TGTGCCAGCAGTGAAGCGCTACAGGCCTATGGCTACACCTTC	CASSEALQAYGYTF
TRBV5-5	-	-	TRBJ2-3	TGTGCCAGCAGCCCCCGTGGGGCCGGTACGCAGTATTTT	CASSPRGAGTQYF
TRBV5-1	-	many	TRBJ2-1	TGCGCCAGCAGCCCGGACAGCCAACCCTACAATGAGCAGTTCTTC	CASSPDSQPYNEQFF
TRBV5-1	TRBD2	-	TRBJ2-3	TGCGCCAGCAGCTCCAGACTAGCGGGCACAGATACGCAGTATTTT	CASSSRLAGTDTQYF
TRBV5-1	TRBD1	-	TRBJ2-5	TGCGCCAGCAGACCAGGGACAGAAGAGACCCAGTACTTC	CASRPGTEETQYF
TRBV12-3/TRBV12-4	-	-	TRBJ2-7	TGTGCCAGCAGCCGACGACAGGCGAATGAGCAGTACTTC	CASSRRQANEQYF
TRBV2	TRBD1	-	TRBJ1-1	TGTGCCAGTGGGACAGGGGACACTGAAGCTTTCTTT	CASGTGDTEAFF
TRBV7-9	-	many	TRBJ2-3	TGTGCCAGCAGCCCCAACGGAGATACGCAGTATTTT	CASSPNGDTQYF
TRBV3-1	-	-	TRBJ2-2	TGTGCCAGCAGCCAAGTAGAACTTACCGGGGAGCTGTTTTTT	CASSQVELTGELFF
TRBV27	TRBD1	few	TRBJ2-1	TGTGCCAGCAGAAGGATACAGGGGGAGCAGTTCTTC	CASRRIQGEQFF
TRBV10-3	-	-	TRBJ1-4	TGTGCCATCAGAGGGGGAAGCGATGAAAAACTGTTTTTT	CAIRGGSDEKLFF
TRBV6-2/TRBV6-3	-	many	TRBJ2-1	TGTGCCAGCAGTTCAGAGCGGGAGCAGTTCTTC	CASSSEREQFF
TRBV9	TRBD1	few	TRBJ2-7	TGTGCCAGCAGCCTAGAAGCGTGGGACAGGGAATCTGGCGAGCAGTACTTC	CASSLEAWDRESGEQYF
TRBV6-5	TRBD1	few	TRBJ1-4	TGTGCCAGCAGTTTCGCTGGACAGGGAGAAAAACTGTTTTTT	CASSFAGQGEKLFF
TRBV10-3	-	-	TRBJ2-3	TGTGCCATCAGTCCTCAGGGAACAGATACGCAGTATTTT	CAISPQGTDTQYF
TRBV18	TRBD2	-	TRBJ2-3	TGTGCCAGCTCACCGACTACGGGACTAGTTTTGGATACGCAGTATTTT	CASSPTTGLVLDTQYF
TRBV20-1	TRBD1	few	TRBJ1-1	TGCAGTCCTAGGGGGGGACAGGGTGGTGAAGCTTTCTTT	CSPRGGQGGEAFF
TRBV5-6	-	few	TRBJ2-3	TGTGCCAGCAGCTTCGGCCGGACAAGCACAGATACGCAGTATTTT	CASSFGRTSTDTQYF
TRBV5-5	-	few	TRBJ2-1	TGTGCCAGCAGCTTGGTGGTCCCCAATGAGCAGTTCTTC	CASSLVVPNEQFF
TRBV5-5	-	few	TRBJ1-2	TGTGCCAGCACTTCTAGGAACTATGGCTACACCTTC	CASTSRNYGYTF
TRBV10-3	TRBD2	few	TRBJ2-3	TGTGCCATCAGTGAGAACGGGAGGGGTACAGATACGCAGTATTTT	CAISENGRGTDTQYF
TRBV29-1	TRBD2	-	TRBJ2-1	TGCAGCGTTGTGGCTAGCGGGAGGGTATACAATGAGCAGTTCTTC	CSVVASGRVYNEQFF
TRBV2	-	few	TRBJ2-5	TGTGCCAGCAGGCGGTCCCCTGAGCGGCAAGAGACCCAGTACTTC	CASRRSPERQETQYF
TRBV27	TRBD1	few	TRBJ2-1	TGTGCCAGCAGTTTATCGGGACAGAACTCCTACAATGAGCAGTTCTTC	CASSLSGQNSYNEQFF
TRBV12-3/TRBV12-4	-	few	TRBJ1-6	TGTGCCAGCAGCGTCGGAGGCACCACCGTTCGAGGACCCCTCCACTTT	CASSVGGTTVRGPLHF
TRBV5-1	-	few	TRBJ2-1	TGCGCCAGCAGCTTGGGCGTTCTCCGGGCTAGCCAGTTCTTC	CASSLGVLRASQFF